This T cell receptor (beta chain) was retrieved from a study of identical twins. TCRdb fed the 5' RACE reads into MiXCR, producing one record per CDR3 protein. The sample yields some 760,000 distinct CDR3 sequences, 15% to 20% seen once. Note on this clonotype: Its antigen is not known.

General study findings and limits: Fewer insertions were carried by abundant cord blood beta clonotypes, but none was seen in memory repertoires.

The germline CDR1 and CDR2 sequences are SGHDN and FVKESK. CDR3 length: 15 amino acids. V gave up 2 bases and J gave up 3 bases; unmatched junction bases: 7. This same sample was also part of a study on T cells expressing NK-cell markers. That paper states: Of CD8+ T cells, roughly 1.0-7.5% belonged to dominant NKG2C+ clonotypes in 5 to 7 donors. Topping the CD3+CD56-NKG2C+ fraction as well were these clonotypes, in a handful of donors.

This chain uses TRBV14 with TRBJ2-7; TRBD2 matches 7 bases. The sample was PBMCs. This receptor was taken from a woman between 18 and 29 years old in good health. The CDR3 spells CASSQMGGPRYEQYF. The CDR3 nucleotides are TGTGCCAGCAGCCAAATGGGAGGGCCCCGCTACGAGCAGTACTTC.